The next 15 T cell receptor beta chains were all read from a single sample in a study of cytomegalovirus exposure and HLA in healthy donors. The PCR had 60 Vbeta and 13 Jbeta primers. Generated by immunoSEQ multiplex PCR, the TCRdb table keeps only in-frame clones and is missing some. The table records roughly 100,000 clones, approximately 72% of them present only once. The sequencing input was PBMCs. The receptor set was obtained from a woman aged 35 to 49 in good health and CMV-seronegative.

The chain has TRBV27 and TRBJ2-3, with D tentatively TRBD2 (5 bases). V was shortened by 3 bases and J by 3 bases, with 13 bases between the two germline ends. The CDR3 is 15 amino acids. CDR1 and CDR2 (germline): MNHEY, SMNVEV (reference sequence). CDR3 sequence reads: CASSLSGIGTDTQYF. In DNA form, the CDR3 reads TGTGCCAGCAGTTTGTCGGGAATAGGTACAGATACGCAGTATTTT.

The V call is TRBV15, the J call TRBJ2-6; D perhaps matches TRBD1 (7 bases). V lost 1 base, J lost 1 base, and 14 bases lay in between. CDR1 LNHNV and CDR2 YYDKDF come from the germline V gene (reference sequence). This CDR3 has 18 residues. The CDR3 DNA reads TGTGCCACCAGCAGAGTAGGGGGCCGGGGGTCTGGGGCCAACGTCCTGACTTTC. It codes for CATSRVGGRGSGANVLTF.

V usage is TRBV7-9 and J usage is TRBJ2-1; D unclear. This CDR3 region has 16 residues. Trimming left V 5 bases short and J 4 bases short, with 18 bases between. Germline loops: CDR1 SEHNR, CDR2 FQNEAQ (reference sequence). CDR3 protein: CASSPAVSPWYNEQFF. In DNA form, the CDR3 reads TGTGCCAGCAGCCCCGCGGTGTCCCCTTGGTACAATGAGCAGTTCTTC.

The CDR3 nucleotides are TGCGCCAGCAGCTTGGGGAGACTCGCGGGCCCAACGCATTACGAGCAGTACTTC. Encoded protein: CASSLGRLAGPTHYEQYF. V and J are TRBV5-1 and TRBJ2-7; a possible D gene is TRBD2 (5 bases). Germline CDR1 and CDR2: SGHRS and YFSETQ. There are 18 residues in the CDR3. Trimming cost V 0 bases and J 4 bases, with 23 bases left between them.

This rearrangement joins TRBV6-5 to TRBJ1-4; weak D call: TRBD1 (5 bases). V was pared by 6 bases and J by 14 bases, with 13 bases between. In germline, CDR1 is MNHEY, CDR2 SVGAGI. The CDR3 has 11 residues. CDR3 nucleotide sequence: TGTGCCAGCAGCAACGGACGGGGGCTGTTTTTT. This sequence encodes CASSNGRGLFF.

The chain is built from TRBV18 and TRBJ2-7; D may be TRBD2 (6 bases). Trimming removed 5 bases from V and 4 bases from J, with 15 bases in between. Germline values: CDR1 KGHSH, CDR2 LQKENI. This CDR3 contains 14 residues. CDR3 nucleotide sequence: TGTGCCAGCTCAACCGGGACTCTAGGATACGAGCAGTACTTC. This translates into CASSTGTLGYEQYF.

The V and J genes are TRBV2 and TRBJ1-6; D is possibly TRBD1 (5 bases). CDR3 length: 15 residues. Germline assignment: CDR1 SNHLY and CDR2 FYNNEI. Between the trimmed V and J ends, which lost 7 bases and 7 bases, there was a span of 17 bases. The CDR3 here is CASTPTDGGNSPLHF. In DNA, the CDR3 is TGTGCCAGCACACCCACGGACGGGGGGAATTCACCCCTCCACTTT. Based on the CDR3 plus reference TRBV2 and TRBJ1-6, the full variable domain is EPEVTQTPSHQVTQMGQEVILRCVPISNHLYFYWYRQILGQKVEFLVSFYNNEISEKSEIFDDQFSVERPDGSNFTLKIRSTKLEDSAMYFCASTPTDGGNSPLHFGNGTRLTVT.

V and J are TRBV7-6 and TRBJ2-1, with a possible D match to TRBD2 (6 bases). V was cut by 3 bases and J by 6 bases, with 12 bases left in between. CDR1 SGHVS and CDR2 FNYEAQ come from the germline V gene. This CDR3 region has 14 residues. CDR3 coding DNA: TGTGCCAGCAGCTTCGATTGGACTACCAATGAGCAGTTCTTC. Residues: CASSFDWTTNEQFF.

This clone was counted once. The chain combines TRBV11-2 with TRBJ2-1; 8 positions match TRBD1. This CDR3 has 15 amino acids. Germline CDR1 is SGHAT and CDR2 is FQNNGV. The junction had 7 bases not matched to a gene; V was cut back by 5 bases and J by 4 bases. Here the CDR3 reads CASSPGQGWYNEQFF. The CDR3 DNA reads TGTGCCAGCAGCCCAGGACAGGGATGGTACAATGAGCAGTTCTTC.

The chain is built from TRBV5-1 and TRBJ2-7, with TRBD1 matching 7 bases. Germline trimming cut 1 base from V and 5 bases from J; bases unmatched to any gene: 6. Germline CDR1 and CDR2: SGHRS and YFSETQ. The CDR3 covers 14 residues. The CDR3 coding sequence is TGCGCCAGCAGCTTGTGGACAGGAGTGGACGAGCAGTACTTC. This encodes CASSLWTGVDEQYF.

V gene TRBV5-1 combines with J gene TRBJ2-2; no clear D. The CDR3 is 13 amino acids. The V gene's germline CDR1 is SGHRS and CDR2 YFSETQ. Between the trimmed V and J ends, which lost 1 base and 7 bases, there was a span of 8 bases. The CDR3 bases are TGCGCCAGCAGCTTGTTGGCTGGCGGGGAGCTGTTTTTT. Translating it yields CASSLLAGGELFF.

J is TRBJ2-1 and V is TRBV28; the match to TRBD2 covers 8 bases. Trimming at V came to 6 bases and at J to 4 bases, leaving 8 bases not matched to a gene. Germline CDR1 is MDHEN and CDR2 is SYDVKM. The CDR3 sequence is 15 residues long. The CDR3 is CASRTGGPSYNEQFF. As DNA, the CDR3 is TGTGCCAGCAGGACGGGAGGGCCTTCGTACAATGAGCAGTTCTTC.

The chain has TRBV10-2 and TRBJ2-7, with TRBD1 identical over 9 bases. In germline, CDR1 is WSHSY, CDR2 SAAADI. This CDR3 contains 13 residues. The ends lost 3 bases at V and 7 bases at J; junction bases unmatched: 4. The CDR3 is CASSEQGAREQYF. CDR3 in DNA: TGCGCCAGCAGTGAACAGGGGGCGCGTGAGCAGTACTTC.

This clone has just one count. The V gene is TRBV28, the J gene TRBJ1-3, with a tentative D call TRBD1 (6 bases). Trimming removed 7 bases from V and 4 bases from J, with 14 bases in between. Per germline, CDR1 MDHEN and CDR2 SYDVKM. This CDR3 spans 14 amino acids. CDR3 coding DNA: TGTGCCAGCACCTATGGGACACCCGGAAACACCATATATTTT. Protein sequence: CASTYGTPGNTIYF.

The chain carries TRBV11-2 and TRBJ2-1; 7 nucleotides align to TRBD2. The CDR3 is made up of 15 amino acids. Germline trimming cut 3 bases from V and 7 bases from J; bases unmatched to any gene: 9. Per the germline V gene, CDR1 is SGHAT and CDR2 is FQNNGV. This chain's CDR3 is CASSLLAGEWNEQFF. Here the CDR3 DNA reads TGTGCCAGCAGCTTGCTTGCGGGGGAGTGGAATGAGCAGTTCTTC.